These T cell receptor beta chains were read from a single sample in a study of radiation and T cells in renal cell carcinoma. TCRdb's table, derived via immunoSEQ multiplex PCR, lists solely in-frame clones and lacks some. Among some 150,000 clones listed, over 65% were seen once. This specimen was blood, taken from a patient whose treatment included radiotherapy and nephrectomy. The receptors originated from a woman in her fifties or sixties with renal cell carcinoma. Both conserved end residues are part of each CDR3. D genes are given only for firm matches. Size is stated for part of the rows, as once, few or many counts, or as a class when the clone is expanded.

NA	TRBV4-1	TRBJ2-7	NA	TGCGCCAGCAGCCCTACGACGGATAACTACGAGCAGTACTTC	CASSPTTDNYEQYF
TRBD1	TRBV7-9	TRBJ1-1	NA	TGTGCCAGCAGCACCGGGACAGGATCCGCGAACACTGAAGCTTTCTTT	CASSTGTGSANTEAFF
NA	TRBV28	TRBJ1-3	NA	TGTGCCAGCAGTTTAAATCCGCTAGGAACGGGAAACACCATATATTTT	CASSLNPLGTGNTIYF
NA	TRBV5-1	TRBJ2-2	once	TGCGCCAGCAGCTTGATTGAAACCGGGGAGCTGTTTTTT	CASSLIETGELFF
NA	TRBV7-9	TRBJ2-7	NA	TGTGCCAGCAGCTTAGGCTTCAGCTCCTACGAGCAGTACTTC	CASSLGFSSYEQYF
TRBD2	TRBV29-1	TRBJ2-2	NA	TGCAGCGCTAGCGGGGGGTATGACGGGGAGCTGTTTTTT	CSASGGYDGELFF
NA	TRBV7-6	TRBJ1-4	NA	TGTGCCAGCAGCCCAAAGGACAGAGCTAATGAAAAACTGTTTTTT	CASSPKDRANEKLFF
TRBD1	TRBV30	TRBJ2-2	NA	TGTGCCTGGCCGAATACAGGGGGCGTTTCGGAGACCGGGGAGCTGTTTTTT	CAWPNTGGVSETGELFF
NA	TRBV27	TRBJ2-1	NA	TGTGCCAGGCGGGACAGTTATTCTAGCTCCTACAATGAGCAGTTCTTC	CARRDSYSSSYNEQFF
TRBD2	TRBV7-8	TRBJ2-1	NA	TGTGCCAGCAGCTCGCTAGCGGGGGGAAGGGGCAATGAGCAGTTCTTC	CASSSLAGGRGNEQFF
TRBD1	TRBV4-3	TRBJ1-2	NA	TGCGCCAGCAGCCAAGAAGGGGGACAGGGATTCGGCTACACCTTC	CASSQEGGQGFGYTF
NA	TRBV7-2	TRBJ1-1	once	TGTGCCAGCAGCTTAGCTTCTCTCGTCGACACTGAAGCTTTCTTT	CASSLASLVDTEAFF
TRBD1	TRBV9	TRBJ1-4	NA	TGTGCCAGCAGCTTCAACGACAGGGGTAATGAAAAACTGTTTTTT	CASSFNDRGNEKLFF
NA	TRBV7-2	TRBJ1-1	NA	TGTGCCAGCAGCATAGGAGGCCGTCTTGGCACTGAAGCTTTCTTT	CASSIGGRLGTEAFF
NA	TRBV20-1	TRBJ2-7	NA	TGCACCGCGCGGGCTTCCTACGAGCAGTACTTC	CTARASYEQYF
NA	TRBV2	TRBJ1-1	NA	TGTGCCAGCAGGAGACAGTTAGACACTGAAGCTTTCTTT	CASRRQLDTEAFF
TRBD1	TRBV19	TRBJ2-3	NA	TGTGCCAGTAGTATATCGCCAGGGGGATTGGGGCCAGATACGCAGTATTTT	CASSISPGGLGPDTQYF
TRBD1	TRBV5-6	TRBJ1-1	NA	TGTGCCAGCAGCTGGACAGGGAACGAAGCTTTCTTT	CASSWTGNEAFF
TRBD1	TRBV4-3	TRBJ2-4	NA	TGCGCCAGCAGCCAACCAAACCGGGACAGCCAGTACTTC	CASSQPNRDSQYF
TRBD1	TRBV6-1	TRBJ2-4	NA	TGTGCCAGCGGACAGGGAGGCGCCAAAAACATTCAGTACTTC	CASGQGGAKNIQYF
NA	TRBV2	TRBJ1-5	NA	TGTGCCAGCAGTGAAGGCCACGTCGGCAATCAGCCCCAGCATTTT	CASSEGHVGNQPQHF
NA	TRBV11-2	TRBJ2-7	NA	TGTGCCAGCAGCGGTCGCGGGGCGTCCCTATATTACGAGCAGTACTTC	CASSGRGASLYYEQYF
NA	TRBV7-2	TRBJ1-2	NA	TGTGCCAGCAGCTTAGCAGCGGCAGGGGCTATTGGCTACACCTTC	CASSLAAAGAIGYTF